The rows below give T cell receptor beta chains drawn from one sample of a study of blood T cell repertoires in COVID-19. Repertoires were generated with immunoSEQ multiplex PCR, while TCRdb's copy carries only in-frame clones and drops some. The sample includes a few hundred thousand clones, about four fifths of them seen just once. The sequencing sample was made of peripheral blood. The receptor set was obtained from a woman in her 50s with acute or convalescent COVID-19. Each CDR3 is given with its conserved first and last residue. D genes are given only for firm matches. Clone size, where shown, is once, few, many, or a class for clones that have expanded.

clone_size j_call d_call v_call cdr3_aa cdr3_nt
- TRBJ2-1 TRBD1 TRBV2 CASRPGTGGNEQFF TGTGCCAGCCGACCCGGGACAGGGGGCAATGAGCAGTTCTTC
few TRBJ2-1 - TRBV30 CAWSVGGVKQFF TGTGCCTGGAGTGTTGGAGGGGTTAAGCAGTTCTTC
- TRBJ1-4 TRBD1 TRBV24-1 CATSEGRTGGTEKLFF TGTGCCACCAGTGAGGGAAGGACAGGGGGCACTGAAAAACTGTTTTTT
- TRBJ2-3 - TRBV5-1 CASSLAPGGTDTQYF TGCGCCAGCAGCTTAGCGCCAGGGGGCACAGATACGCAGTATTTT
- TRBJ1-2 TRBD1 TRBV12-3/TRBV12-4 CASSWTGAGYTF TGTGCCAGCAGTTGGACAGGGGCCGGCTACACCTTC
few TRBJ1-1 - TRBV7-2 CASSSGHNTEAFF TGTGCCAGCAGCTCCGGACATAACACTGAAGCTTTCTTT
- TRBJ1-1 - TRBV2 CASNHGENTEAFF TGTGCCAGCAACCACGGGGAGAACACTGAAGCTTTCTTT
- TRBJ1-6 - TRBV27 CVSSLSRRSPLHF TGTGTCAGCAGTTTATCCCGGAGGTCACCCCTCCACTTT
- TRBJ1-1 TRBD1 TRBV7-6 CASSLSGTGNTEAFF TGTGCCAGCAGCTTATCCGGGACAGGGAACACTGAAGCTTTCTTT
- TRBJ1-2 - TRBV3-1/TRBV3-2 CASTVQGYGYTF TGTGCCAGCACCGTACAGGGTTATGGCTACACCTTC